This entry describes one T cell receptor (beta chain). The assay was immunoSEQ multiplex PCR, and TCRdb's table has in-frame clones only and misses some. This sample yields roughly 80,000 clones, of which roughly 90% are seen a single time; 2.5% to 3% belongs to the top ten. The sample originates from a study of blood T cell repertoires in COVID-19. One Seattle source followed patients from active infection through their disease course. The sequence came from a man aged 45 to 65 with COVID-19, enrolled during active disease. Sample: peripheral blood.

The DNA for the CDR3 is TGTGCCAGCTCACCACAGCAGGACACAAGCTCTGGAAACACCATATATTTT. Translated, it gives CASSPQQDTSSGNTIYF. V is TRBV18 and J is TRBJ1-3; possibly TRBD1 for D (5 bases). The length of the CDR3 is 17 residues. The V end lost 1 base, the J end lost 0 bases, and 13 bases lay between the germline ends. Per the germline V gene, CDR1 is KGHSH and CDR2 is LQKENI.